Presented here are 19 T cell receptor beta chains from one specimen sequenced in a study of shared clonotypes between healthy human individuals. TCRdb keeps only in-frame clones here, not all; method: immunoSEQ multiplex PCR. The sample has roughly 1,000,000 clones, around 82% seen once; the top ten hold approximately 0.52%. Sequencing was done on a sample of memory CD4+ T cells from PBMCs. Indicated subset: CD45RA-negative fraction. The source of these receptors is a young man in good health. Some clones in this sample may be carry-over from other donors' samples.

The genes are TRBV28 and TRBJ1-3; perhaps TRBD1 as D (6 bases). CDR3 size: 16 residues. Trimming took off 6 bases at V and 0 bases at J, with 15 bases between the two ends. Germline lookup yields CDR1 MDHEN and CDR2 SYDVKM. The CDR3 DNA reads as TGTGCCAGCAGCCCGGGACATTCGAGCTCTGGAAACACCATATATTTT. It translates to CASSPGHSSSGNTIYF.

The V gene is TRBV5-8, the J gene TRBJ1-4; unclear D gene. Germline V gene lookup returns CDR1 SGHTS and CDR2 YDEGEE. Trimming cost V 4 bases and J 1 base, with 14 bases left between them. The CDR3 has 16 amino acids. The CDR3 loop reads CASSPMGVGTNEKLFF. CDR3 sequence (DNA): TGTGCCAGCAGCCCCATGGGTGTGGGAACTAATGAAAAACTGTTTTTT.

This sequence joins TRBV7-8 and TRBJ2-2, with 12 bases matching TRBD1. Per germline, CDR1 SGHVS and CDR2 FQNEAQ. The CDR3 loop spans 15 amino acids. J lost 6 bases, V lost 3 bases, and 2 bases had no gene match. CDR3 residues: CASSLGQGASGELFF. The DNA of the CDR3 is TGTGCCAGCAGCTTGGGACAGGGGGCATCCGGGGAGCTGTTTTTT.

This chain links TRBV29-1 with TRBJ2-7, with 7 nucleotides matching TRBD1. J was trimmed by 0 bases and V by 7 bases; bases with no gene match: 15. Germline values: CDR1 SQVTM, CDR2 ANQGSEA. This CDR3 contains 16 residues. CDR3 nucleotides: TGCAGCGCCCAACGACGAGACAGGGCTGGCTCCTACGAGCAGTACTTC. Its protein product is CSAQRRDRAGSYEQYF.

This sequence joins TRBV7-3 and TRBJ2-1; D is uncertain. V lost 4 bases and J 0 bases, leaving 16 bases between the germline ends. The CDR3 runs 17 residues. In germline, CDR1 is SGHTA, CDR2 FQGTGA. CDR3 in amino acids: CASSSQPVRSSYNEQFF. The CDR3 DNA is TGTGCCAGCAGCTCCCAACCTGTCCGAAGCTCCTACAATGAGCAGTTCTTC.

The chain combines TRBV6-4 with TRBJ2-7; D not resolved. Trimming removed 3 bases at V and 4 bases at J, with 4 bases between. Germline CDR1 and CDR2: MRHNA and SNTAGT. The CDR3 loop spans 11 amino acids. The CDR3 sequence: CASSELYEQYF. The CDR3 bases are TGTGCCAGCAGTGAGTTGTACGAGCAGTACTTC.

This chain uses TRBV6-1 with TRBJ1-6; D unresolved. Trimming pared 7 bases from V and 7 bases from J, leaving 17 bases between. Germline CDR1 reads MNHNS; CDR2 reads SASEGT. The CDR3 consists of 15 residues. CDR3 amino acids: CASITGFGQNSPLHF. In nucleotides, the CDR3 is TGTGCCAGCATCACCGGTTTCGGGCAAAATTCACCCCTCCACTTT.

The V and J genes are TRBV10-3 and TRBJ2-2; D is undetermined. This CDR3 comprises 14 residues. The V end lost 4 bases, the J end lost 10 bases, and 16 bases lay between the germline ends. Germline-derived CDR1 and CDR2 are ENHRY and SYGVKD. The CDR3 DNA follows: TGTGCCATCAGTGGCCCCCCCCGGCGTGAGGAGCTGTTTTTT. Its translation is CAISGPPRREELFF.

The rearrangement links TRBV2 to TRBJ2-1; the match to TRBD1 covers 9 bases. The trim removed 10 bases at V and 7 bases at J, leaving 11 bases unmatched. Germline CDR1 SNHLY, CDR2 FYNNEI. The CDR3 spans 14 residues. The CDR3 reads CATAGTGKWNEQFF. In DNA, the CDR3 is TGTGCCACCGCCGGGACAGGGAAATGGAATGAGCAGTTCTTC. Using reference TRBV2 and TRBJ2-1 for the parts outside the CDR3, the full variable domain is EPEVTQTPSHQVTQMGQEVILRCVPISNHLYFYWYRQILGQKVEFLVSFYNNEISEKSEIFDDQFSVERPDGSNFTLKIRSTKLEDSAMYFCATAGTGKWNEQFFGPGTRLTVL.

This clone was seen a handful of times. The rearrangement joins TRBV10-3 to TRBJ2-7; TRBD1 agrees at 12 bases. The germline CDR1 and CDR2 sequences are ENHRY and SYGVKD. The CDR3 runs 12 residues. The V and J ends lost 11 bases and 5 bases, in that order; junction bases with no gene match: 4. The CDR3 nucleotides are TGTGCCTCGGGACAGGGGGCCCACGAGCAGTACTTC. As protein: CASGQGAHEQYF.

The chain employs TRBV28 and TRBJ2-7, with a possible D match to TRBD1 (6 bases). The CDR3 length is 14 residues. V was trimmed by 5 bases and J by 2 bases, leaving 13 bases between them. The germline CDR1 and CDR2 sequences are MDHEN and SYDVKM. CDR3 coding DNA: TGTGCCAGCAGTCTAACAGGGTATCCCTACGAGCAGTACTTC. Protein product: CASSLTGYPYEQYF. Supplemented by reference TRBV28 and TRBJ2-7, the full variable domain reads DVKVTQSSRYLVKRTGEKVFLECVQDMDHENMFWYRQDPGLGLRLIYFSYDVKMKEKGDIPEGYSVSREKKERFSLILESASTNQTSMYLCASSLTGYPYEQYFGPGTRLTVT.

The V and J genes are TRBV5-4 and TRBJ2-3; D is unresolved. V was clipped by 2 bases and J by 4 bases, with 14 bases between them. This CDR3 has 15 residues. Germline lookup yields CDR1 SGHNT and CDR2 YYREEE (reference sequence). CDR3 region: CASSFESLSADTQYF. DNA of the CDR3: TGTGCCAGCAGCTTCGAAAGTCTGTCAGCAGATACGCAGTATTTT.

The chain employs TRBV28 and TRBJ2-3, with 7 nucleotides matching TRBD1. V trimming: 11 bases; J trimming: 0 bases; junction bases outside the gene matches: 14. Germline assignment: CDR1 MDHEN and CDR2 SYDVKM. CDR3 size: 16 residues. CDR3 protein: CAHQGPRQGSTDTQYF. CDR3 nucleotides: TGTGCCCATCAGGGTCCGAGACAGGGTAGCACAGATACGCAGTATTTT. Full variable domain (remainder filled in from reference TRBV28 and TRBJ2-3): DVKVTQSSRYLVKRTGEKVFLECVQDMDHENMFWYRQDPGLGLRLIYFSYDVKMKEKGDIPEGYSVSREKKERFSLILESASTNQTSMYLCAHQGPRQGSTDTQYFGPGTRLTVL.

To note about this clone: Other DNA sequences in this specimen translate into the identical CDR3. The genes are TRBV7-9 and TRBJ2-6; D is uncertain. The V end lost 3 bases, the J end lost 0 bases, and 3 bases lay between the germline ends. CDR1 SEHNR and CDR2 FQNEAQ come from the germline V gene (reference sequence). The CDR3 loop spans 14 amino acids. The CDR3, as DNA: TGTGCCAGCAGCTTGACCTCTGGGGCCAACGTCCTGACTTTC. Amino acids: CASSLTSGANVLTF.

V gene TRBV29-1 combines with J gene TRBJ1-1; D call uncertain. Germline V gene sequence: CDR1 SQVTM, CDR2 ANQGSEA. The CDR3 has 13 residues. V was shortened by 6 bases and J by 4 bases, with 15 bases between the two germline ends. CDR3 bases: TGCAGCGTAGCCGGACGGTTCGGCACTGAAGCTTTCTTT. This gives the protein CSVAGRFGTEAFF. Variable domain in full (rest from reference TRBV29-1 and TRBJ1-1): SAVISQKPSRDICQRGTSLTIQCQVDSQVTMMFWYRQQPGQSLTLIATANQGSEATYESGFVIDKFPISRPNLTFSTLTVSNMSPEDSSIYLCSVAGRFGTEAFFGQGTRLTVV.

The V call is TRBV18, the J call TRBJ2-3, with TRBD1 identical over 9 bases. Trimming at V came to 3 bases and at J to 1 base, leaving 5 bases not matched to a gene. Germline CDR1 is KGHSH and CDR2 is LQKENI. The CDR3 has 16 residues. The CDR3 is CASSPTGGVGTDTQYF. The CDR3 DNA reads TGTGCCAGCTCACCCACAGGGGGCGTTGGCACAGATACGCAGTATTTT.

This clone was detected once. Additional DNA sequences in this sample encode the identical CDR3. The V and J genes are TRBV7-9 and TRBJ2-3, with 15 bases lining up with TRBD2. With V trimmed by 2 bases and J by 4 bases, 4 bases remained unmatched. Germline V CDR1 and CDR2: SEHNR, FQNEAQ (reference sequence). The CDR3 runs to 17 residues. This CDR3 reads CASSLLGLAGGPDTQYF. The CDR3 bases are TGTGCCAGCAGCTTACTCGGACTAGCGGGAGGGCCAGATACGCAGTATTTT. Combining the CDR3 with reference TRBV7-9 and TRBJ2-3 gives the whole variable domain DTGVSQNPRHKITKRGQNVTFRCDPISEHNRLYWYRQTLGQGPEFLTYFQNEAQLEKSRLLSDRFSAERPKGSFSTLEIQRTEQGDSAMYLCASSLLGLAGGPDTQYFGPGTRLTVL.

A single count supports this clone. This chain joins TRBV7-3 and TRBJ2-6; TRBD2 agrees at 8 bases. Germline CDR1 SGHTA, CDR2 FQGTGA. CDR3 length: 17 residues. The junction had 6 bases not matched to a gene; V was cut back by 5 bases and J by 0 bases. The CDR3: CASSRSGSGSGANVLTF. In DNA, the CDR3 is TGTGCCAGCAGCCGGAGCGGGAGCGGCTCTGGGGCCAACGTCCTGACTTTC.

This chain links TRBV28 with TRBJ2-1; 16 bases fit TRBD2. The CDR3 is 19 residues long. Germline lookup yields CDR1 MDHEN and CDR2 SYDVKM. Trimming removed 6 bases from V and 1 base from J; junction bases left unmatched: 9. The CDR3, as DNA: TGTGCCAGCAGCCCGGGACTAGCGGGAGGGGGTTCGTCCTACAATGAGCAGTTCTTC. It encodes CASSPGLAGGGSSYNEQFF.